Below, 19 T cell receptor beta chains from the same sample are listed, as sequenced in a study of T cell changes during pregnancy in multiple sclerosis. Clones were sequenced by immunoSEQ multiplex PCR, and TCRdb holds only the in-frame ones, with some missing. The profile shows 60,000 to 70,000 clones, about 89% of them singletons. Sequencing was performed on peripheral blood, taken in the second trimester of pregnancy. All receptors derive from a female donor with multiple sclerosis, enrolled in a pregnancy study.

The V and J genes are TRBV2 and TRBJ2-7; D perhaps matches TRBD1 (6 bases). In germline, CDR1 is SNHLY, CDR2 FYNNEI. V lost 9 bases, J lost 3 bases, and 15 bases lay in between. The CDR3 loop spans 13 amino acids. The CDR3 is CARAAGAGYEQYF. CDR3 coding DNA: TGTGCCAGGGCAGCAGGGGCCGGCTACGAGCAGTACTTC.

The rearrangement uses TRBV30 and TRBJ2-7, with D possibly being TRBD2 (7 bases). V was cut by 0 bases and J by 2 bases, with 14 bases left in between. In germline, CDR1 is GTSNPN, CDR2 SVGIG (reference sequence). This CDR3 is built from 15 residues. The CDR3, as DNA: TGTGCCTGGAGTGTAGGGGGGGGGTTCCCCTACGAGCAGTACTTC. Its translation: CAWSVGGGFPYEQYF.

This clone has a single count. The chain's CDR3 is CASSLQETQYF. CDR3 in DNA: TGTGCCAGCAGCCTCCAAGAGACCCAGTACTTC. The chain links TRBV5-6 to TRBJ2-5; D not certain. The CDR3 totals 11 residues. V lost 4 bases to trimming and J lost 1 base, with 2 bases between them. Germline V lookup: CDR1 SGHDT, CDR2 YYEEEE.

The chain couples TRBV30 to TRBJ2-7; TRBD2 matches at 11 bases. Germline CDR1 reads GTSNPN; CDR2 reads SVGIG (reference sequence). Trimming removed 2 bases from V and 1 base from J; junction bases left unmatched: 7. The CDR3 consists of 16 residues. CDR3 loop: CAWSRRGLAASYEQYF. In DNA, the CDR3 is TGTGCCTGGAGTAGACGGGGACTAGCGGCATCCTACGAGCAGTACTTC.

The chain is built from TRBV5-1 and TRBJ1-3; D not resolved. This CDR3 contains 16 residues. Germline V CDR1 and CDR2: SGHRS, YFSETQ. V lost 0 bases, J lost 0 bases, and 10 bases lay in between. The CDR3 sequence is CASSLAGQSSGNTIYF. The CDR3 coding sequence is TGCGCCAGCAGCTTGGCGGGTCAGAGCTCTGGAAACACCATATATTTT.

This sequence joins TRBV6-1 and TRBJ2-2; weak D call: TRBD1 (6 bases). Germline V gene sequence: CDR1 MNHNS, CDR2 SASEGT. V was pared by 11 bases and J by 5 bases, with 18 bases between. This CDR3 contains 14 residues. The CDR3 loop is CAGGMDSTTGELFF. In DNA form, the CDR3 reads TGTGCCGGGGGTATGGACAGCACTACCGGGGAGCTGTTTTTT.

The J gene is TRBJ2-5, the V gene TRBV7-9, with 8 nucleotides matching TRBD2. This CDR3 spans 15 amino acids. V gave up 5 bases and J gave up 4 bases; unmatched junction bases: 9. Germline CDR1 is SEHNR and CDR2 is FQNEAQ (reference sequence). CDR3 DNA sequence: TGTGCCAGCAGCCCCCCGGGGGGGGCGGTAGAGACCCAGTACTTC. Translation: CASSPPGGAVETQYF.

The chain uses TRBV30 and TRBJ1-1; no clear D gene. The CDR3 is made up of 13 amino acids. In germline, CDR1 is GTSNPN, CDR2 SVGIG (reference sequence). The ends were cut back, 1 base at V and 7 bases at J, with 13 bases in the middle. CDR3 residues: CAWSGRLQDEAFF. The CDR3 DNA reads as TGTGCCTGGAGTGGGAGGTTGCAGGATGAAGCTTTCTTT. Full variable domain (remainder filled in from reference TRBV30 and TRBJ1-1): SQTIHQWPATLVQPVGSPLSLECTVEGTSNPNLYWYRQAAGRGLQLLFYSVGIGQISSEVPQNLSASRPQDRQFILSSKKLLLSDSGFYLCAWSGRLQDEAFFGQGTRLTVV.

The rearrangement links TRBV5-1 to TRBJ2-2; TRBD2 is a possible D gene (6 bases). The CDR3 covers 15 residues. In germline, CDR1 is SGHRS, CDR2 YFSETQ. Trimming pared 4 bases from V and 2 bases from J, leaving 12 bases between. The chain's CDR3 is CASSIPGLNTGELFF. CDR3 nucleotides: TGCGCCAGCAGCATACCGGGACTCAACACCGGGGAGCTGTTTTTT.

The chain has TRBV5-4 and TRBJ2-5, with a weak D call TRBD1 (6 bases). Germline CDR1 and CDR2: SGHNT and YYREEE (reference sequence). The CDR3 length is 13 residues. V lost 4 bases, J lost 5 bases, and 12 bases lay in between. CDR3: CASSPPGEETQYF. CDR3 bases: TGTGCCAGCAGCCCACCAGGGGAGGAGACCCAGTACTTC. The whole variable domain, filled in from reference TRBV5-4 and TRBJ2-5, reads ETGVTQSPTHLIKTRGQQVTLRCSSQSGHNTVSWYQQALGQGPQFIFQYYREEENGRGNFPPRFSGLQFPNYSSELNVNALELDDSALYLCASSPPGEETQYFGPGTRLLVL.

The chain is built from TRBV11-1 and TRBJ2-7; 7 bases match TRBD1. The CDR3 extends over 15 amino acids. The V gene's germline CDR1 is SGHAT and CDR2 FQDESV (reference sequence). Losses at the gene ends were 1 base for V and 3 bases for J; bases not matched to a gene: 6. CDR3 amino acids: CASSLVWDSFYEQYF. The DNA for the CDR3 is TGTGCCAGCAGCTTAGTTTGGGACAGTTTCTACGAGCAGTACTTC.

CDR3 loop: CASSEQGENTEAFF. The CDR3 DNA sequence: TGTGCCAGCAGCGAACAGGGGGAGAACACTGAAGCTTTCTTT. This chain joins TRBV6-6 and TRBJ1-1, with TRBD1 identical over 8 bases. The CDR3 is 14 amino acids. The germline CDR1 and CDR2 sequences are MNHNY and SVGAGI (reference sequence). With V trimmed by 6 bases and J by 1 base, 4 bases remained unmatched.

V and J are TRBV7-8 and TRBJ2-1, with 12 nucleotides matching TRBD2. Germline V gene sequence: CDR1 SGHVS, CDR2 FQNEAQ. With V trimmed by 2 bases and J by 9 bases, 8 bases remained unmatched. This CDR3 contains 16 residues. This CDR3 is CASSLPGLAGPREQFF. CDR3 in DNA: TGTGCCAGCAGCTTACCCGGACTAGCGGGACCCCGTGAGCAGTTCTTC.

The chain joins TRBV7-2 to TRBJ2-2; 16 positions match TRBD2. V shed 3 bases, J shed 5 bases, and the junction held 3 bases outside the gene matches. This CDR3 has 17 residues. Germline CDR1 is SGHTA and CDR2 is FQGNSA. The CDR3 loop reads CASSFPGLAGGTGELFF. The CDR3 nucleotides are TGTGCCAGCAGCTTCCCGGGACTAGCGGGGGGGACCGGGGAGCTGTTTTTT.

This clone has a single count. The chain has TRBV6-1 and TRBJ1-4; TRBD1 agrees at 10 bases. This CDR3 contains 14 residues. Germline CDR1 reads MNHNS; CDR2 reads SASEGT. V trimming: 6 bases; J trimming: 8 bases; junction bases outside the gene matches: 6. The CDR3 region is CASRARTGGEKLFF. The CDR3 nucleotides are TGTGCCAGCAGGGCAAGGACAGGGGGGGAAAAACTGTTTTTT.

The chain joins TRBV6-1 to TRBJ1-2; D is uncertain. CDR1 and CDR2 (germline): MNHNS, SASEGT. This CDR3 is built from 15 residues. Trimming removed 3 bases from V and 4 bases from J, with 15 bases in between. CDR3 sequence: CASSDTASRIYGYTF. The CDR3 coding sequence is TGTGCCAGCAGTGATACAGCCTCCCGGATCTATGGCTACACCTTC.

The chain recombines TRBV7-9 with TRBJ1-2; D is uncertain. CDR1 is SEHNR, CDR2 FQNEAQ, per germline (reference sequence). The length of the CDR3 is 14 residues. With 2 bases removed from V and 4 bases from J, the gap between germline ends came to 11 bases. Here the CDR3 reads CASSLSSVIYGYTF. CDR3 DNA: TGTGCCAGCAGCTTATCAAGCGTTATCTATGGCTACACCTTC.

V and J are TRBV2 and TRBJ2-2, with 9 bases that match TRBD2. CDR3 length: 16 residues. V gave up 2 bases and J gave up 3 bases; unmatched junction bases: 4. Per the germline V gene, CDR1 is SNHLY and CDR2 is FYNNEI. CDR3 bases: TGTGCCAGCAGTGAAATAGCTAGCGGGGACACCGGGGAGCTGTTTTTT. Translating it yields CASSEIASGDTGELFF.

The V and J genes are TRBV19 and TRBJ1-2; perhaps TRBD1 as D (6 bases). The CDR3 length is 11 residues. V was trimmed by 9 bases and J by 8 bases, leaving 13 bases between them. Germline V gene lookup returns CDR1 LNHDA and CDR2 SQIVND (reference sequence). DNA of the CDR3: TGTGCCAGCCGGGGAGGGGGGGGCTACACCTTC. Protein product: CASRGGGGYTF. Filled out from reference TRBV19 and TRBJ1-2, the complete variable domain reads DGGITQSPKYLFRKEGQNVTLSCEQNLNHDAMYWYRQDPGQGLRLIYYSQIVNDFQKGDIAEGYSVSREKKESFPLTVTSAQKNPTAFYLCASRGGGGYTFGSGTRLTVV.